This T cell receptor (beta chain) was identified in a study of shared clonotypes between healthy human individuals. CDR1 MGHRA and CDR2 YSYEKL come from the germline V gene. There are 16 residues in the CDR3. V was shortened by 0 bases and J by 2 bases, with 13 bases between the two germline ends. Method: immunoSEQ multiplex PCR; TCRdb's copy keeps in-frame clones and lacks some. Of 400,000 to 550,000 clones in the sample, about 80% were seen once. The TCR was taken from a woman in her 40s in good health. Some clones in this sample may be carry-over from other donors' samples. This chain uses TRBV4-1 with TRBJ1-1; D remains ambiguous. Material: PBMCs. The CDR3 sequence: CASSQDFPQDNTEAFF. Written as DNA, the CDR3 is TGCGCCAGCAGCCAAGATTTTCCCCAGGACAACACTGAAGCTTTCTTT.